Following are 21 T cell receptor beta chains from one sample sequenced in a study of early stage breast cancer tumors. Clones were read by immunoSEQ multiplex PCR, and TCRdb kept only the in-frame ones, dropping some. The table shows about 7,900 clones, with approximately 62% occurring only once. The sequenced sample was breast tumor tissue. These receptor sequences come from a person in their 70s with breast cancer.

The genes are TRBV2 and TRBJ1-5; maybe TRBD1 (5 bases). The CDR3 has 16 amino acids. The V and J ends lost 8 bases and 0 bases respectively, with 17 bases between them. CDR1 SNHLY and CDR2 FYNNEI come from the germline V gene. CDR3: CASEEGTLYSNQPQHF. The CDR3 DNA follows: TGTGCCAGCGAGGAAGGGACTCTTTATAGCAATCAGCCCCAGCATTTT.

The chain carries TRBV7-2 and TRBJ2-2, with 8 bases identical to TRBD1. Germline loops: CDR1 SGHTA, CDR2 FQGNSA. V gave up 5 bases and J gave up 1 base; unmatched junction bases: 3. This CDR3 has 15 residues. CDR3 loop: CASSTGTGNTGELFF. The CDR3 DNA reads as TGTGCCAGCAGCACCGGGACAGGGAACACCGGGGAGCTGTTTTTT.

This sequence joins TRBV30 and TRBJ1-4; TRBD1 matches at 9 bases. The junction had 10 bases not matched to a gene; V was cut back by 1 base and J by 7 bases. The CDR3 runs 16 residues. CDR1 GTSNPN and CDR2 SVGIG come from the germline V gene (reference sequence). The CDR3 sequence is CAWSEYRGLRVEKLFF. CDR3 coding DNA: TGTGCCTGGAGTGAATACAGGGGGCTTCGGGTTGAAAAACTGTTTTTT. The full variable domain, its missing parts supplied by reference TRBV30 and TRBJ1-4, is SQTIHQWPATLVQPVGSPLSLECTVEGTSNPNLYWYRQAAGRGLQLLFYSVGIGQISSEVPQNLSASRPQDRQFILSSKKLLLSDSGFYLCAWSEYRGLRVEKLFFGSGTQLSVL.

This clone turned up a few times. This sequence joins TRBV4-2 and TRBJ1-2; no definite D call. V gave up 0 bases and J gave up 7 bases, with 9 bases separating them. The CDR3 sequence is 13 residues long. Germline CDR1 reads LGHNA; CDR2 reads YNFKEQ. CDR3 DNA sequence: TGTGCCAGCAGCCAAGATCTACGGGGTGGCTACACCTTC. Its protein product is CASSQDLRGGYTF.

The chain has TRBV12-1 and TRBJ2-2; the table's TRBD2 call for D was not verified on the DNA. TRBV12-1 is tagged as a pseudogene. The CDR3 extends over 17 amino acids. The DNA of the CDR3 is TGTGCCAGCAGCGCGAGGACTAGCGGGGGGGCTATCGGGGAGCTGTTTTTT. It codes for CASSARTSGGAIGELFF.

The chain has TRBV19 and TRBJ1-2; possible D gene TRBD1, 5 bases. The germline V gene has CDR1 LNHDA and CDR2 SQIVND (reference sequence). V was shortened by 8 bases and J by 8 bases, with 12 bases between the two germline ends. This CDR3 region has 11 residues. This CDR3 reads CASSMGLGYTF. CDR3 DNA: TGTGCCAGTTCTATGGGACTCGGCTACACCTTC.

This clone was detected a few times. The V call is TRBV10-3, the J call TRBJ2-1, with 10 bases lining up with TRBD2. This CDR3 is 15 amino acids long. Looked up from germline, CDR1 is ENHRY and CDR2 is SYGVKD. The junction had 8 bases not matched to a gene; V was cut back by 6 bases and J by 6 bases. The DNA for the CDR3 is TGTGCCATCAGCAATGGGGGACTAGCGAGCAATGAGCAGTTCTTC. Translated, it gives CAISNGGLASNEQFF.

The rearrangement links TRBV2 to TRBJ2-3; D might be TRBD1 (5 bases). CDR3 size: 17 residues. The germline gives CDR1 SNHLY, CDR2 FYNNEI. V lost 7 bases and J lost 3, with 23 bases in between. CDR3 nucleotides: TGTGCCAGCATTTCGTTCGTACCGGGCAGGGATACAGATACGCAGTATTTT. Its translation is CASISFVPGRDTDTQYF. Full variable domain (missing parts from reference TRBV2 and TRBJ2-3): EPEVTQTPSHQVTQMGQEVILRCVPISNHLYFYWYRQILGQKVEFLVSFYNNEISEKSEIFDDQFSVERPDGSNFTLKIRSTKLEDSAMYFCASISFVPGRDTDTQYFGPGTRLTVL.

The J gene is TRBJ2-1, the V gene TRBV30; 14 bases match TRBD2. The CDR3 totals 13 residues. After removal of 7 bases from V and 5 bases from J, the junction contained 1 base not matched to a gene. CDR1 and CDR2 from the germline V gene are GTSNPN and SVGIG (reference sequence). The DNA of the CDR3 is TGTGCCTCGACTAGCGGGGGGGACAATGAGCAGTTCTTC. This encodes CASTSGGDNEQFF.

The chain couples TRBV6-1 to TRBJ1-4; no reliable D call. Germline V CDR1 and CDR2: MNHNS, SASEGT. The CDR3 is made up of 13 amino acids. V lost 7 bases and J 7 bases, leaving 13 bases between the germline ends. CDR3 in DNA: TGTGCCAGCACTCTCATTGGAGGTGAAAAACTGTTTTTT. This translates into CASTLIGGEKLFF.

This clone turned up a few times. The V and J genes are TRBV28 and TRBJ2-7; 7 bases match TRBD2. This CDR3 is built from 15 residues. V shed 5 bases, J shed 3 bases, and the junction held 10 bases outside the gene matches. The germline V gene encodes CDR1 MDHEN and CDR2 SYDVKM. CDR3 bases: TGTGCCAGCAGTCCCCTCAGTCCGGGAGGCTACGAGCAGTACTTC. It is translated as CASSPLSPGGYEQYF.

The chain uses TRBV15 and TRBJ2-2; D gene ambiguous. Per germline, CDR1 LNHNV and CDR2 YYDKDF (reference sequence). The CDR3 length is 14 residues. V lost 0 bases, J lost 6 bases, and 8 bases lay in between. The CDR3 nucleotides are TGTGCCACCAGCAGAGACTCTCTAGCCGGGGAGCTGTTTTTT. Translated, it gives CATSRDSLAGELFF. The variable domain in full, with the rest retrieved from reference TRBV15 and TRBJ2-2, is DAMVIQNPRYQVTQFGKPVTLSCSQTLNHNVMYWYQQKSSQAPKLLFHYYDKDFNNEADTPDNFQSRRPNTSFCFLDIRSPGLGDTAMYLCATSRDSLAGELFFGEGSRLTVL.

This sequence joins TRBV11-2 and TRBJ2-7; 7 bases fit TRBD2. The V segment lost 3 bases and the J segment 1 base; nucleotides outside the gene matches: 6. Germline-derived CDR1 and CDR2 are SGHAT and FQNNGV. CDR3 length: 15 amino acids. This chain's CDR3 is CASSFPSGLSYEQYF. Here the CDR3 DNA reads TGTGCCAGCAGCTTCCCTAGCGGCCTATCCTACGAGCAGTACTTC.

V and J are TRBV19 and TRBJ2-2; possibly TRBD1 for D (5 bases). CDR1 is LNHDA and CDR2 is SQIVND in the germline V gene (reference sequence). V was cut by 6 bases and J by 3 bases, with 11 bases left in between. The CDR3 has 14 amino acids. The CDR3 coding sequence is TGTGCCAGTAGCTCAGGGTTGTACACCGGGGAGCTGTTTTTT. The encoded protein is CASSSGLYTGELFF. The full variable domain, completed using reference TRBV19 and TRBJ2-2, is DGGITQSPKYLFRKEGQNVTLSCEQNLNHDAMYWYRQDPGQGLRLIYYSQIVNDFQKGDIAEGYSVSREKKESFPLTVTSAQKNPTAFYLCASSSGLYTGELFFGEGSRLTVL.

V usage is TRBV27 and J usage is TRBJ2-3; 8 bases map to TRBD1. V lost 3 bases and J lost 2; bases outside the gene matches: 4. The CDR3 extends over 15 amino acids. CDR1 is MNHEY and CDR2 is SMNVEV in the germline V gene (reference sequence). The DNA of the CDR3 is TGTGCCAGCAGTTTGGCGACAGGGGCCACAGATACGCAGTATTTT. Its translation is CASSLATGATDTQYF.

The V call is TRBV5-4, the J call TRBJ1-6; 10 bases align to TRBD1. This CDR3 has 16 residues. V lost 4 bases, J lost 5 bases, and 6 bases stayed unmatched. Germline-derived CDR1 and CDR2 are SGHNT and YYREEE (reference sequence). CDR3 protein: CASSGGTGANNSPLHF. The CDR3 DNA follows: TGTGCCAGCAGCGGGGGGACAGGGGCAAATAATTCACCCCTCCACTTT.

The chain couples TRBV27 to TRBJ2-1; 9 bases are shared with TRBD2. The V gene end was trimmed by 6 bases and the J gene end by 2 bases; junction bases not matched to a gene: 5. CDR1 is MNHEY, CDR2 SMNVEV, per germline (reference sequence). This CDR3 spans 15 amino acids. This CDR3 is CASRGSGGAYNEQFF. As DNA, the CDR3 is TGTGCCAGCAGGGGTAGCGGGGGCGCCTACAATGAGCAGTTCTTC.

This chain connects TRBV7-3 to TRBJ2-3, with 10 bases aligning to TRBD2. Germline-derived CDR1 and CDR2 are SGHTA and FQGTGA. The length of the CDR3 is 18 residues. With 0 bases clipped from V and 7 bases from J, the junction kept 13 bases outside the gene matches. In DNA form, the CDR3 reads TGTGCCAGCAGCTTAACGGTTTTAGCGGGGGGCCATTTGAATACGCAGTATTTT. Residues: CASSLTVLAGGHLNTQYF.

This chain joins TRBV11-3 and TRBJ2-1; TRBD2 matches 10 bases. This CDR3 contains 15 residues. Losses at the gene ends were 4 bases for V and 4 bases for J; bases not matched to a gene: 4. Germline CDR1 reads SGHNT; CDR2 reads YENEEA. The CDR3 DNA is TGTGCCAGCAGCTCAGCGGGGGGGCGGTACAATGAGCAGTTCTTC. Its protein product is CASSSAGGRYNEQFF. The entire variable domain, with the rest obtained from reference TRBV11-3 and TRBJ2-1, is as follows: EAGVVQSPRYKIIEKKQPVAFWCNPISGHNTLYWYLQNLGQGPELLIRYENEEAVDDSQLPKDRFSAERLKGVDSTLKIQPAELGDSAVYLCASSSAGGRYNEQFFGPGTRLTVL.

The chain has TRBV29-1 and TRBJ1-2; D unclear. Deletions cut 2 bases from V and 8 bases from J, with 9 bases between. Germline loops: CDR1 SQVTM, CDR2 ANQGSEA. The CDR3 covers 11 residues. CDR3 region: CSVEFRVGYTF. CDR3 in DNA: TGCAGCGTTGAATTTAGAGTGGGCTACACCTTC.

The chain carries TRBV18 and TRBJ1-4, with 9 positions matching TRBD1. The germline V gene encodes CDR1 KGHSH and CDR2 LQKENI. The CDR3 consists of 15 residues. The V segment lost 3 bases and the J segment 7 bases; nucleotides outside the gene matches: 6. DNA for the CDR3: TGTGCCAGCTCACCTAGGACAGGGGACCCTGAAAAACTGTTTTTT. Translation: CASSPRTGDPEKLFF.